The present entry profiles one TCR beta chain with its context. The CDR3 totals 15 residues. Germline V gene lookup returns CDR1 SGHKS and CDR2 YYEKEE (reference sequence). Trimming took 0 bases from V and 0 from J, leaving 9 bases between them. The data belong to a study of control samples from healthy donors and cancer patients. This table comes from immunoSEQ multiplex PCR, and its TCRdb copy is limited to in-frame clones, with some not included. The sample has about 75,000 clones; 84% are singletons. V gene TRBV5-5 combines with J gene TRBJ1-2; no definite D call. This TCR was sampled from a man in his fifties in good health. The sequenced sample was blood. CDR3 nucleotide sequence: TGTGCCAGCAGCTTGGTGGCCAGAACTAACTATGGCTACACCTTC. Its translation is CASSLVARTNYGYTF.